These 9 T cell receptor beta chains came from one sample sequenced in a study of T cells in Graves' hyperthyroidism and ophthalmopathy. TCR beta CDR3 region amplification was performed from RNA transcripts. A set of HTBI primers served as the primers for a first-round RT-PCR of the TCR CDR3. TCRdb independently ran MiXCR on the multiplex PCR reads; one entry per CDR3 protein. The top ten hold about 51% of the sample, which has a few hundred thousand distinct CDR3 sequences, over 15% seen once. Sequenced: blood. The receptor source for this set is a woman aged 55-69 years with Graves' ophthalmopathy.

This clonotype came up a few times. V usage is TRBV18 and J usage is TRBJ1-5; D remains ambiguous. The germline V gene has CDR1 KGHSH and CDR2 LQKENI. V was shortened by 4 bases and J by 4 bases, with 17 bases between the two germline ends. CDR3 length: 16 amino acids. CDR3 DNA: TGTGCCAGCTCACTTACACGCACCCTTAATAATCAGCCCCAGCATTTT. Its translation: CASSLTRTLNNQPQHF. The whole variable domain, remainder taken from reference TRBV18 and TRBJ1-5, is NAGVMQNPRHLVRRRGQEARLRCSPMKGHSHVYWYRQLPEEGLKFMVYLQKENIIDESGMPKERFSAEFPKEGPSILRIQQVVRGDSAAYFCASSLTRTLNNQPQHFGDGTRLSIL.

The V gene is TRBV20-1, the J gene TRBJ2-3, with TRBD2 matching over 14 bases. The germline V gene encodes CDR1 DFQATT and CDR2 SNEGSKA (reference sequence). J gave up 6 bases and V 6 bases, and 8 bases lay outside the gene matches. The CDR3 loop spans 15 amino acids. CDR3 in DNA: TGCAGTGCCAACGGACTAGCGGGAGGTACCGATACGCAGTATTTT. This translates into CSANGLAGGTDTQYF.

The sample holds a few counts of this clonotype. This chain joins TRBV5-1 and TRBJ2-2; D is possibly TRBD2 (5 bases). The CDR3 sequence is 16 residues long. V was pared by 4 bases and J by 3 bases, with 16 bases between. CDR1 SGHRS and CDR2 YFSETQ come from the germline V gene. The CDR3: CASSQLGPIYTGELFF. CDR3 in DNA: TGCGCCAGCAGCCAACTAGGACCTATATACACCGGGGAGCTGTTTTTT.

As for this clonotype: A junction boundary mismatches the germline segment, possibly from a read error. The rearrangement uses TRBV6-9 and TRBJ1-5; 9 nucleotides line up with TRBD1. Germline V lookup: CDR1 MNHGY, CDR2 SVAAGI. CDR3 length: 14 residues. CDR3 loop: CASSIGTGNRPQHF. CDR3 DNA sequence: TGTGCCAGCAGTATTGGGACAGGGAATCGGCCCCAGCATTTT.

This clonotype has just one count. V is TRBV5-1 and J is TRBJ2-1, with 8 bases lining up with TRBD2. The CDR3 covers 15 residues. After removal of 4 bases from V and 4 bases from J, the junction contained 7 bases not matched to a gene. Germline CDR1 is SGHRS and CDR2 is YFSETQ. CDR3 protein: CASSLSGEAYNEQFF. The CDR3, as DNA: TGCGCCAGCAGCCTTAGCGGGGAGGCGTACAATGAGCAGTTCTTC. The variable domain in full, completed from reference TRBV5-1 and TRBJ2-1, reads KAGVTQTPRYLIKTRGQQVTLSCSPISGHRSVSWYQQTPGQGLQFLFEYFSETQRNKGNFPGRFSGRQFSNSRSEMNVSTLELGDSALYLCASSLSGEAYNEQFFGPGTRLTVL.

The V gene is TRBV20-1, the J gene TRBJ2-3, with 10 bases lining up with TRBD2. Germline V gene sequence: CDR1 DFQATT, CDR2 SNEGSKA (reference sequence). The CDR3 totals 15 residues. Trimming cost V 0 bases and J 6 bases; bases outside gene matches: 6. Here the CDR3 DNA reads TGCAGTGCTAGAGATAGAAGCGGGGGGGCTGATACGCAGTATTTT. Residues: CSARDRSGGADTQYF.

This clonotype was seen a few times. The chain is built from TRBV24-1 and TRBJ2-3; D possibly corresponds to TRBD1 (5 bases). V was shortened by 2 bases and J by 0 bases, with 11 bases between the two germline ends. CDR1 KGHDR and CDR2 SFDVKD come from the germline V gene. CDR3 length equals 16 residues. The CDR3 spells CATSDSAGSSTDTQYF. The CDR3 DNA sequence: TGTGCCACCAGTGATTCTGCAGGGTCTAGCACAGATACGCAGTATTTT.

This clonotype was seen ten or more times. The chain joins TRBV11-2 to TRBJ2-7; 10 nucleotides agree with TRBD1. The CDR3 contains 15 residues. Germline assignment: CDR1 SGHAT and CDR2 FQNNGV. V dropped 0 bases and J dropped 6; count of bases not matched to a gene: 5. The CDR3 spells CASSLEGTGVGEQYF. In DNA, the CDR3 is TGTGCCAGCAGCTTAGAAGGGACAGGGGTTGGCGAGCAGTACTTC. Supplemented by reference TRBV11-2 and TRBJ2-7, the full variable domain reads EAGVAQSPRYKIIEKRQSVAFWCNPISGHATLYWYQQILGQGPKLLIQFQNNGVVDDSQLPKDRFSAERLKGVDSTLKIQPAKLEDSAVYLCASSLEGTGVGEQYFGPGTRLTVT.

V and J are TRBV6-2 or TRBV6-3 and TRBJ1-2, with TRBD1 identical over 8 bases. CDR3 length: 16 residues. V shed 0 bases and J 4 bases; nucleotides not matched to a gene: 7. Germline V gives CDR1 MNHEY, CDR2 SVGEGT. CDR3 protein: CASSYSRDRYGYGYTF. The CDR3 DNA sequence: TGTGCCAGCAGTTACTCGCGGGACAGGTACGGCTATGGCTACACCTTC.